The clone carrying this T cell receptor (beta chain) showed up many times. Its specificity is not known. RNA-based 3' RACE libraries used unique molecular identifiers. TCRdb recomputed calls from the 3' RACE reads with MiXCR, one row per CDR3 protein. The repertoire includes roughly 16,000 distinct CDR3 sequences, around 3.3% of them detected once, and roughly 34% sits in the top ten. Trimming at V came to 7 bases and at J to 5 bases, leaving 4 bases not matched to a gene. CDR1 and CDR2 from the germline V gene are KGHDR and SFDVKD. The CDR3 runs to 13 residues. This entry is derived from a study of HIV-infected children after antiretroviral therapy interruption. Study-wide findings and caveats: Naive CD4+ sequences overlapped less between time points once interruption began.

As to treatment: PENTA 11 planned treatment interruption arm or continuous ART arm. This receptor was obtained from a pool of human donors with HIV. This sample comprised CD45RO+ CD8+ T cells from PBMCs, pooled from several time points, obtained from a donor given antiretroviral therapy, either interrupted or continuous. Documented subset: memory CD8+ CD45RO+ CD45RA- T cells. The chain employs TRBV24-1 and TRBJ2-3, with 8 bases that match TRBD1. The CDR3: CATRQGAQDTQYF. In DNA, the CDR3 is TGTGCCACCAGGCAGGGGGCGCAAGATACGCAGTATTTT.